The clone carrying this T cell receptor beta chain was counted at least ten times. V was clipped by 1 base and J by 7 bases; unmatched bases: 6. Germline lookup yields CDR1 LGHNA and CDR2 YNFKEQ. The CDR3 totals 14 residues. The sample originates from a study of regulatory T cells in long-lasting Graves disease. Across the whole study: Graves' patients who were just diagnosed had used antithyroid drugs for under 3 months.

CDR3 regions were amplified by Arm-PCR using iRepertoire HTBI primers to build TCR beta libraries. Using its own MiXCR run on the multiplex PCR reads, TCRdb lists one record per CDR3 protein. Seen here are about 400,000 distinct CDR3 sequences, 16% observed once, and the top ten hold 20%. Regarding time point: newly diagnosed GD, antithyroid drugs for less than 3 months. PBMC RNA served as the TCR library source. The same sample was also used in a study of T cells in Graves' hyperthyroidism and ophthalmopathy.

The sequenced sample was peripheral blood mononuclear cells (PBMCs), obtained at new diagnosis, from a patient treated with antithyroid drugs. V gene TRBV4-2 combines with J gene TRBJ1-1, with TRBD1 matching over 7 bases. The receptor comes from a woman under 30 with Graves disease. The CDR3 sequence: CASSQAQGVGEAFF. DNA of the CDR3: TGTGCCAGCAGCCAAGCCCAGGGGGTTGGTGAAGCTTTCTTT.